This T cell receptor (beta chain) was obtained from a study of blood T cell repertoires in COVID-19. Across the whole study: Both acute and convalescent COVID-19 samples were obtained from the United States, Italy and Spain. Sources were T cells, B-cell-depleted T cells, or PBMCs; the material itself was cDNA or gDNA.

Germline-derived CDR1 and CDR2 are SGDLS and YYNGEE. Trimming took 4 bases from V and 3 from J; bases not matched to a gene: 4. CDR3 size: 15 residues. The sample holds a few counts of this clone. Generated by immunoSEQ multiplex PCR, the TCRdb table keeps only in-frame clones and is missing some. This table holds 150,000 to 200,000 clones, roughly nine tenths found once. The genes are TRBV9 and TRBJ1-4, with 9 bases lining up with TRBD1. Material for sequencing was peripheral blood. The source of this sequence is a man between 18 and 29 years old with acute or convalescent COVID-19. CDR3 sequence (DNA): TGTGCCAGCAGCCCGCGGGACAGGGCTAATGAAAAACTGTTTTTT. Residues: CASSPRDRANEKLFF. The variable domain in full, with the rest retrieved from reference TRBV9 and TRBJ1-4, is DSGVTQTPKHLITATGQRVTLRCSPRSGDLSVYWYQQSLDQGLQFLIQYYNGEERAKGNILERFSAQQFPDLHSELNLSSLELGDSALYFCASSPRDRANEKLFFGSGTQLSVL.